What follows are 4 T cell receptor beta chains derived from one specimen sequenced in a study of PD-1 blockade in classical Hodgkin lymphoma (dated by TCRdb to about 2020). Library preparation employed the immunoSEQ multiplex PCR assay. TCRdb's version of the immuneACCESS table is confined to in-frame rearrangements and falls short of the full clone set. An unresolved V gene accounts for under half of the shortfall where checked; the remainder is of unknown origin. The sample profile shows 20,000 to 25,000 clones; roughly two thirds of them were found once. About 5.6% of the sample comes from the top ten. The time point label, read with the paper, signifies: cycle 1 day 1 (C1D1), immediately before nivolumab initiation. Relapse after autologous stem cell transplantation had occurred in all trial patients, and cohorts A, B and C were distinguished by prior brentuximab vedotin exposure. The sample was peripheral blood mononuclear cells (PBMCs), taken at baseline. The source of these receptors is a human donor with classical Hodgkin lymphoma.

The CDR3 nucleotides read TGTGCCAGCAGTTACTCGGCTGAGGGCAACTATGGCTACACCTTC. It is translated as CASSYSAEGNYGYTF. This chain connects TRBV6-5 to TRBJ1-2, with D unresolved. Germline V CDR1 and CDR2: MNHEY, SVGAGI. Trimming took off 0 bases at V and 2 bases at J, with 10 bases between the two ends. The CDR3 is made up of 15 amino acids.

This chain connects TRBV28 to TRBJ2-6, with D tentatively TRBD1 (5 bases). Looked up from germline, CDR1 is MDHEN and CDR2 is SYDVKM. Trimming cost V 7 bases and J 0 bases, with 7 bases left between them. CDR3 length: 14 amino acids. The CDR3 reads CASIRVSGANVLTF. Written as DNA, the CDR3 is TGTGCCAGCATCAGGGTCTCTGGGGCCAACGTCCTGACTTTC.

The chain couples TRBV18 to TRBJ2-2; TRBD2 agrees at 8 bases. Germline values: CDR1 KGHSH, CDR2 LQKENI. The ends lost 2 bases at V and 2 bases at J; junction bases unmatched: 7. The CDR3 sequence is 17 residues long. CDR3: CASSPNYGLANTGELFF. CDR3 bases: TGTGCCAGCTCACCAAACTACGGACTAGCAAACACCGGGGAGCTGTTTTTT.

The V call is TRBV7-6, the J call TRBJ2-7; D is uncertain. This CDR3 is 14 amino acids long. The V end was cut by 5 bases, the J end by 0 bases, with 11 bases between. Germline CDR1 and CDR2: SGHVS and FNYEAQ. The CDR3 sequence: CASSLDWSSYEQYF. For the CDR3, the DNA is TGTGCCAGCAGCCTAGACTGGAGCTCCTACGAGCAGTACTTC.